This passage covers 2 T cell receptor beta chains from one sample sequenced in a study of Graves' ophthalmopathy and Graves' hyperthyroidism. The authors amplified TCR beta CDR3 regions, and they did so from RNA transcripts for repertoire sequencing. The first-round RT-PCR employed HTBI primers together with the Qiagen OneStep RT-PCR kit. A multiplex PCR was then performed as the second round. TCRdb independently ran MiXCR on the multiplex PCR reads; one entry per CDR3 protein. The table shows about 700,000 distinct CDR3 sequences, with about two fifths occurring only once. Sequencing was done on a sample of peripheral blood. The receptors were sampled from an adult man with Graves' ophthalmopathy.

About this clonotype: A read error may account for a junction end that differs from germline. This chain uses TRBV19 with TRBJ2-7, with D possibly matching TRBD1 (5 bases). The CDR3 spans 14 residues. The germline CDR1 and CDR2 sequences are LNHDA and SQIVND (reference sequence). The CDR3 loop reads CASSISGRAYGQYF. The CDR3 DNA reads TGTGCCAGTAGTATTTCAGGGCGCGCCTACGGGCAGTACTTC.

Points on this clonotype: A single base separates this from a much larger clone, so it may be a read error. The chain's CDR3 is CAIRVGSQETQYF. CDR3 bases: TGTGCCATCAGGGTGGGGAGCCAAGAGACCCAGTACTTC. The chain has TRBV10-3 and TRBJ2-5, with D maybe TRBD2 (5 bases). Trimming cost V 6 bases and J 1 base, with 9 bases left between them. The CDR3 runs to 13 residues. CDR1 is ENHRY, CDR2 SYGVKD, per germline.